The 8 T cell receptor beta chains listed next were all sequenced from one sample in a study of T cells in Graves' hyperthyroidism and ophthalmopathy (dated by TCRdb to about 2019). Library preparation used multiplex PCR. TCRdb shows the sequencer as Illumina HiSeq 2000. Amplification of TCR beta CDR3 regions was carried out from RNA transcripts. The TCR CDR3 was subjected to a first round of RT-PCR using the HTBI primer set and the Qiagen OneStep RT-PCR kit. TCRdb ran its own pipeline on the public reads, namely fastp trimming at Q25 and MiXCR clone calling, and kept in-frame beta chains. All rows with the same CDR3 protein become a single entry with the most common DNA and genes. The sample yields hundreds of thousands of distinct CDR3 sequences; around 38% were counted once. 8.9% of the sample comes from the top ten. The sequenced sample consisted of blood. The source of these receptors is a man aged 18 to 29 with Graves' hyperthyroidism.

The chain links TRBV2 to TRBJ2-5; 8 nucleotides line up with TRBD1. Germline V CDR1 and CDR2: SNHLY, FYNNEI. The CDR3 has 13 amino acids. J lost 4 bases, V lost 8 bases, and 6 bases had no gene match. The CDR3 is CASEAGGRETQYF. CDR3 nucleotide sequence: TGTGCCAGCGAGGCAGGGGGCCGAGAGACCCAGTACTTC.

The chain carries TRBV19 and TRBJ1-5; a possible D gene is TRBD1 (6 bases). Germline V CDR1 and CDR2: LNHDA, SQIVND (reference sequence). CDR3 size: 16 residues. The germline V and J ends were trimmed by 4 bases and 2 bases, with 15 bases remaining between them. The CDR3 region is CASSRMGAGGNQPQHF. The CDR3 DNA sequence: TGTGCCAGTAGTAGGATGGGGGCTGGTGGCAATCAGCCCCAGCATTTT. Full variable domain (rest looked up from reference TRBV19 and TRBJ1-5): DGGITQSPKYLFRKEGQNVTLSCEQNLNHDAMYWYRQDPGQGLRLIYYSQIVNDFQKGDIAEGYSVSREKKESFPLTVTSAQKNPTAFYLCASSRMGAGGNQPQHFGDGTRLSIL.

Concerning this clonotype: A much larger clonotype is one base distant, so this may be a read error. The rearrangement links TRBV7-9 to TRBJ1-2, with D uncertain. The CDR3 runs to 14 residues. CDR1 and CDR2 (germline): SEHNR, FQNEAQ (reference sequence). V was cut by 5 bases and J by 9 bases, with 19 bases left in between. The chain's CDR3 is CASSTVLGVLCYTF. CDR3 DNA sequence: TGTGCCAGCAGCACGGTCCTGGGCGTTTTGTGCTACACCTTC.

The V and J genes are TRBV2 and TRBJ1-1; D uncertain. V gave up 8 bases and J gave up 3 bases, with 16 bases separating them. The CDR3 has 14 residues. Germline-derived CDR1 and CDR2 are SNHLY and FYNNEI. The CDR3 reads CASGSRRGYTEAFF. CDR3 sequence (DNA): TGTGCCAGCGGGTCCAGGCGAGGCTACACTGAAGCTTTCTTT.

Concerning this clonotype itself: This clone may be a read error of a much larger clone one base away. The rearrangement uses TRBV7-9 and TRBJ1-6; D is ambiguous. CDR3 size: 15 residues. CDR1 is SEHNR, CDR2 FQNEAQ, per germline (reference sequence). CDR3 sequence reads: CASNLHPGGDSPLHF. The DNA for the CDR3 is TGTGCCAGCAACTTACACCCAGGCGGTGATTCACCCCTCCACTTT.

Ten or more counts support this clonotype. The genes are TRBV2 and TRBJ2-7; D might be TRBD2 (5 bases). Trimming cost V 11 bases and J 4 bases, with 15 bases left between them. This CDR3 spans 12 amino acids. Germline CDR1 is SNHLY and CDR2 is FYNNEI. The CDR3 nucleotides are TGTGCCTCCGAGGGTACTTTTTACGAGCAGTACTTC. Translated, it gives CASEGTFYEQYF.

With regard to this clonotype: A read error may be the cause here, since a much bigger clone is one base away. The chain combines TRBV10-2 with TRBJ2-1, with TRBD2 identical over 9 bases. The CDR3 has 13 amino acids. The V and J ends lost 5 bases and 10 bases, in that order; junction bases with no gene match: 6. Per germline, CDR1 WSHSY and CDR2 SAAADI. The CDR3 DNA follows: TGCGCCAGCAGTCGGACTAGCGTGGACGAGCAGTTCTTC. Translating gives CASSRTSVDEQFF.

This clonotype was observed a few times. The rearrangement joins TRBV7-9 to TRBJ1-5; weak D call: TRBD1 (5 bases). The CDR3 covers 16 residues. Germline CDR1 SEHNR, CDR2 FQNEAQ (reference sequence). V was pared by 3 bases and J by 0 bases, with 12 bases between. CDR3 DNA: TGTGCCAGCAGCTTCCGGGACGGCAATAGCAATCAGCCCCAGCATTTT. This encodes CASSFRDGNSNQPQHF. Supplemented by reference TRBV7-9 and TRBJ1-5, the full variable domain reads DTGVSQNPRHKITKRGQNVTFRCDPISEHNRLYWYRQTLGQGPEFLTYFQNEAQLEKSRLLSDRFSAERPKGSFSTLEIQRTEQGDSAMYLCASSFRDGNSNQPQHFGDGTRLSIL.